The clone carrying this TCR beta chain was seen only once. Its antigen is not known. From germline, CDR1 is DFQATT and CDR2 SNEGSKA (reference sequence). The J segment lost 5 bases and the V segment lost 3 bases, leaving 7 bases of the junction unmatched. CDR3 length: 14 amino acids. This sample is drawn from a study of T cell responses to AZD1222 COVID-19 vaccine. General study results and limits: Targets within unmutated variant regions were reportedly found for nearly half of spike-specific TCRs.

Assay used: immunoSEQ multiplex PCR; TCRdb lists only in-frame clones, some missing. This table has around 140,000 clones, over 90% appearing once. The receptor was isolated from an adult in good health. This sample comprised peripheral blood, obtained on day 0 of AZD1222 vaccination. The J gene is TRBJ2-3, the V gene TRBV20-1; the match to TRBD1 covers 8 bases. The CDR3 loop is CSASEGTGGDTQYF. CDR3 sequence (DNA): TGCAGTGCTAGTGAAGGGACAGGTGGAGATACGCAGTATTTT.